This T cell receptor (beta chain) was captured in a study of CD8 T cells in ankylosing spondylitis (TCRdb year 2017). Turning to the overall study: To find TCR variants linked to disease, the study profiled T cell receptor beta repertoires in ankylosing spondylitis patients and healthy donors. Peripheral blood was sampled, and synovial fluid was additionally collected from ankylosing spondylitis patients. The full study cohort comprised 20 to 30 ankylosing spondylitis patients and 85 to 120 healthy donors.

Germline trimming: 6 bases from V, 0 bases from J; junction bases outside gene matches: 10. There are 18 amino acids in the CDR3, from cysteine to phenylalanine inclusive. Just CDR3 DNA is preserved here, 54 bases in frame from base 1. What the authors observed across the whole study: Some of the motif variants had been reported before in the synovial fluid and blood of reactive arthritis patients, a finding that suggests common disease-initiation mechanisms. The disease-linked clones were reported to be significantly enriched in matched synovial fluid samples from ankylosing spondylitis patients. Blood from ankylosing spondylitis patients appeared to be characterized by a TCR beta motif made up of about 8 highly homologous amino acid variants. The disease-linked clones showed a CD8+ phenotype and occurred at relatively low frequencies in peripheral blood.

The run used an Illumina HiSeq 2500. Quantitative 5'-RACE with molecular barcodes was used to prepare TCR beta libraries. The original methods were these. Disease-linked TCR variants were identified with a new computational method built on a probabilistic model of VDJ rearrangement. TCRdb applied fastp at Q25 and MiXCR to the public reads, then kept only in-frame beta chains. One record per CDR3 amino acid sequence lists the most common genes and DNA. These V and J calls originate from TCRdb's pipeline instead of the authors' own analysis. The sample contains 400,000 or so distinct CDR3 sequences, roughly a quarter of them found a single time. The ten largest account for 0.89% of the sample. This clonotype was seen ten or more times. Its antigen target is currently unknown. No base-level quality is on record; no much larger clone is a single base apart.

This chain joins TRBV12-3 or TRBV12-4 to TRBJ2-1, with TRBD2 identical over 11 junction bases. The sequenced material came from blood, either unsorted or a sorted T cell fraction (not recorded which). The receptor comes from a male donor with ankylosing spondylitis. The DNA is as follows: TGTGCCAGCAGCACGCTAGCGGGAGGACAAAGCTCCTACAATGAGCAGTTCTTC. This gives the protein CASSTLAGGQSSYNEQFF.